A selection of T cell receptor beta chains follows, all from one sample in a study of T cells after yellow fever vaccination. TCRdb redid the calling of the 5' RACE reads with MiXCR, one entry per CDR3 protein. Of about 180,000 distinct CDR3 sequences listed, approximately 6.2% are singletons. The source material was CD4+ T cells sorted from PBMCs, sampled on the day of the first yellow fever vaccination. All receptors derive from a man aged 18-30 years who received the YFV17D yellow fever vaccine. The CDR3 runs from the conserved cysteine through the conserved F or W. A D gene is named only where the DNA matches it firmly. Expanded clones get a size class; other rows say once, few or many, or leave the size out.

abundance	d_gene	j_gene	v_gene	CDR3aa	CDR3nt
-	-	TRBJ2-7	TRBV29-1	CSFSWGNYEQYF	TGCAGCTTCTCATGGGGCAATTACGAGCAGTACTTC
many	TRBD1	TRBJ1-1	TRBV3-1	CASSQDRGCCEAFF	TGTGCCAGCAGCCAAGACAGGGGGTGTTGTGAAGCTTTCTTT
few	-	TRBJ1-3	TRBV7-4	CASSLRAVDLFSGNTIYF	TGTGCCAGCAGCTTAAGGGCGGTGGACCTCTTCTCTGGAAACACCATATATTTT
few	TRBD2	TRBJ2-3	TRBV7-2	CASSLAGGGLDTQYF	TGTGCCAGCAGCTTAGCAGGCGGGGGGCTAGATACGCAGTATTTT
many	-	TRBJ2-1	TRBV6-4	CASSEQGFNEQFF	TGTGCCAGCAGTGAACAAGGGTTCAATGAGCAGTTCTTC
many	-	TRBJ2-2	TRBV5-1	CASSSDRGTPANTGELFF	TGCGCCAGCAGCTCCGACCGAGGGACGCCCGCGAACACCGGGGAGCTGTTTTTT
-	-	TRBJ2-7	TRBV3-1	CASSQVGAGSYEQYF	TGTGCCAGCAGCCAAGTCGGGGCAGGGTCCTACGAGCAGTACTTC
many	TRBD1	TRBJ2-3	TRBV5-4	CASSVQGATDTQYF	TGTGCCAGCAGCGTACAGGGGGCCACAGATACGCAGTATTTT
many	TRBD2	TRBJ2-7	TRBV7-8	CASSSYGGGAYEQYF	TGTGCCAGCAGCTCCTACGGGGGGGGAGCCTACGAGCAGTACTTC
-	TRBD2	TRBJ2-7	TRBV5-1	CASRFVGREEYF	TGCGCCAGCAGATTTGTAGGGAGGGAGGAGTACTTC
few	-	TRBJ1-1	TRBV5-1	CASSFVGLDTEAFF	TGCGCCAGCAGTTTTGTGGGATTGGACACTGAAGCTTTCTTT
many	-	TRBJ2-6	TRBV4-3	CASSQDLGSGANVLTF	TGCGCCAGCAGCCAAGATCTGGGCTCCGGGGCCAACGTCCTGACTTTC
-	-	TRBJ2-2	TRBV18	CASSPIGDGELFF	TGTGCCAGCTCACCGATCGGGGACGGGGAGCTGTTTTTT
-	-	TRBJ1-1	TRBV18	CASSAPSKGNTEAFF	TGTGCCAGCTCAGCACCCTCAAAGGGGAACACTGAAGCTTTCTTT
once	-	TRBJ1-6	TRBV5-1	CASSHGTPSSYNSPLHF	TGCGCCAGCAGCCATGGGACACCGAGCTCCTATAATTCACCCCTCCACTTT
many	-	TRBJ2-1	TRBV14	CASSLSGPNEQFF	TGTGCCAGCAGCCTTAGCGGTCCCAATGAGCAGTTCTTC
many	-	TRBJ1-3	TRBV12-3/TRBV12-4	CASSSRRIFSGNTIYF	TGTGCCAGCAGTTCCCGCAGGATATTCTCTGGAAACACCATATATTTT
many	-	TRBJ1-1	TRBV7-3	CATARTANTEAFF	TGTGCCACCGCCCGGACAGCGAACACTGAAGCTTTCTTT
many	-	TRBJ1-2	TRBV9	CASSSLVRGYYTF	TGTGCCAGCAGCTCGCTCGTGAGGGGTTACTACACCTTC
many	TRBD1	TRBJ2-2	TRBV7-2	CASSPPRTGWTGELFF	TGTGCCAGCAGCCCACCCCGGACAGGGTGGACCGGGGAGCTGTTTTTT
few	-	TRBJ1-5	TRBV7-2	CASSPTGFEQPQHF	TGTGCCAGCAGCCCCACAGGGTTTGAACAGCCCCAGCATTTT
-	TRBD1	TRBJ2-1	TRBV14	CASSRGQVIEQFF	TGTGCCAGCAGCCGGGGACAGGTAATTGAGCAGTTCTTC
many	TRBD1	TRBJ2-7	TRBV14	CASSPGQGQYF	TGTGCCAGCAGCCCCGGACAGGGGCAGTACTTC
-	-	TRBJ1-2	TRBV12-3/TRBV12-4	CASSPLDDYYGYTF	TGTGCCAGCAGTCCCCTGGATGATTACTATGGCTACACCTTC
many	-	TRBJ2-2	TRBV5-1	CASSPAEGNTGELFF	TGCGCCAGCAGCCCGGCGGAGGGGAACACCGGGGAGCTGTTTTTT
few	-	TRBJ2-7	TRBV19	CASRQGGAEQYF	TGTGCCAGTCGTCAGGGGGGAGCAGAGCAGTACTTC
many	-	TRBJ1-2	TRBV30	CAWSRGNYGYTF	TGTGCCTGGAGTCGGGGTAACTATGGCTACACCTTC